Below, 27 T cell receptor beta chains from the same sample are listed, as sequenced in a study of cytomegalovirus exposure and HLA in healthy donors. Primers included in the PCR were 60 Vbeta and 13 Jbeta primers. The table came from immunoSEQ multiplex PCR; TCRdb's copy has only in-frame clones and leaves some out. The sample shows over 250,000 clones, roughly 85% of them seen only once. Sequencing was performed on PBMCs. Source of these receptors: a man aged 35 to 55 in good health and CMV-seropositive.

The genes are TRBV28 and TRBJ2-7, with a tentative D call TRBD2 (6 bases). CDR1 and CDR2 from the germline V gene are MDHEN and SYDVKM. This CDR3 region has 15 residues. Trimming took off 3 bases at V and 0 bases at J, with 12 bases between the two ends. The chain's CDR3 is CASSLRAGHSYEQYF. The DNA of the CDR3 is TGTGCCAGCAGTTTGCGAGCGGGCCACTCCTACGAGCAGTACTTC. Drawing the rest from reference TRBV28 and TRBJ2-7, the complete variable domain is DVKVTQSSRYLVKRTGEKVFLECVQDMDHENMFWYRQDPGLGLRLIYFSYDVKMKEKGDIPEGYSVSREKKERFSLILESASTNQTSMYLCASSLRAGHSYEQYFGPGTRLTVT.

This clone showed up just once. The V gene is TRBV29-1, the J gene TRBJ2-7, with a tentative D call TRBD1 (6 bases). From germline, CDR1 is SQVTM and CDR2 ANQGSEA. The V end was cut by 4 bases, the J end by 0 bases, with 10 bases between. CDR3 length: 13 residues. The CDR3 protein is CSVVQGSSYEQYF. The CDR3 DNA reads as TGCAGCGTTGTTCAGGGGAGCTCCTACGAGCAGTACTTC.

This clone occurred a few times. The chain uses TRBV6-6 and TRBJ1-4; 7 positions agree with TRBD1. V shed 6 bases and J 2 bases; nucleotides not matched to a gene: 3. The CDR3 spans 14 residues. Looked up from germline, CDR1 is MNHNY and CDR2 is SVGAGI (reference sequence). As DNA, the CDR3 is TGTGCCAGCAGGCCGGGACAGACTAATGAAAAACTGTTTTTT. It is translated as CASRPGQTNEKLFF.

V is TRBV7-6 and J is TRBJ2-3, with 7 bases that match TRBD1. The CDR3 contains 14 residues. J gave up 4 bases and V 1 base, and 2 bases lay outside the gene matches. Germline CDR1 is SGHVS and CDR2 is FNYEAQ. The CDR3 nucleotides read TGTGCCAGCAGCTTAGGACAGGGCCCAGATACGCAGTATTTT. It translates to CASSLGQGPDTQYF.

The sample holds a few counts of this clone. This chain connects TRBV19 to TRBJ2-1; D possibly corresponds to TRBD2 (6 bases). In germline, CDR1 is LNHDA, CDR2 SQIVND (reference sequence). There are 15 residues in the CDR3. The germline V and J ends were trimmed by 3 bases and 8 bases, with 17 bases remaining between them. The chain's CDR3 is CASSIGFGGNDEQFF. Written as DNA, the CDR3 is TGTGCCAGTAGTATTGGTTTCGGAGGGAACGATGAGCAGTTCTTC.

The CDR3 DNA sequence: TGTGCCAGCACCTCACAGCAACCCCAGAACCACGAGCAGTACTTC. Translation gives CASTSQQPQNHEQYF. The genes are TRBV6-6 and TRBJ2-7; D is unclear. The V gene lost 7 bases and the J gene lost 5 bases, with 21 bases spanning the gap. This CDR3 contains 15 residues. The germline V gene has CDR1 MNHNY and CDR2 SVGAGI (reference sequence).

In its sample, this clone was seen a few times. The chain links TRBV28 to TRBJ1-3; 7 bases align to TRBD1. The CDR3 runs 15 residues. In germline, CDR1 is MDHEN, CDR2 SYDVKM. Trimming removed 5 bases from V and 3 bases from J; junction bases left unmatched: 7. CDR3 protein: CASSPQGEGGNTIYF. The CDR3 nucleotides are TGTGCCAGCAGTCCCCAGGGGGAAGGTGGAAACACCATATATTTT.

The rearrangement joins TRBV21-1 to TRBJ1-3; the listed D gene, TRBD1, was not tested against the DNA. TRBV21-1 is a pseudogene locus. The CDR3 covers 17 residues. The CDR3 sequence: CASSKGKQGPCGNTIYF. The CDR3 DNA reads TGTGCCAGCAGCAAAGGGAAACAGGGACCATGCGGAAACACCATATATTTT.

This chain joins TRBV30 and TRBJ2-7; D perhaps matches TRBD1 (6 bases). Trimming removed 1 base at V and 2 bases at J, with 12 bases between. Germline CDR1 and CDR2: GTSNPN and SVGIG (reference sequence). This CDR3 has 14 amino acids. The CDR3 region is CAWSEDSQAYEQYF. The CDR3 DNA follows: TGTGCCTGGAGTGAGGACAGCCAAGCCTACGAGCAGTACTTC.

J is TRBJ2-6 and V is TRBV10-3; D uncertain. The germline gives CDR1 ENHRY, CDR2 SYGVKD. CDR3 length: 16 amino acids. Trimming cost V 3 bases and J 4 bases, with 13 bases left between them. In nucleotides, the CDR3 is TGTGCCATCAGTGATTTTCCCGGCGGAGGGGCCAACGTCCTGACTTTC. Translation: CAISDFPGGGANVLTF.

This rearrangement joins TRBV10-3 to TRBJ2-3; D gene ambiguous. Germline CDR1 is ENHRY and CDR2 is SYGVKD. Trimming cost V 3 bases and J 2 bases, with 12 bases left between them. The CDR3 contains 15 residues. This CDR3 is CAISEAAAITDTQYF. The CDR3, as DNA: TGTGCCATCAGTGAAGCTGCAGCGATCACAGATACGCAGTATTTT.

The J gene is TRBJ2-2, the V gene TRBV30; possible D gene TRBD2, 5 bases. The CDR3 contains 14 residues. Germline values: CDR1 GTSNPN, CDR2 SVGIG (reference sequence). V was cut by 0 bases and J by 5 bases, with 10 bases left in between. The CDR3 loop is CAWSVPGKTGELFF. CDR3 sequence (DNA): TGTGCCTGGAGTGTACCCGGGAAGACCGGGGAGCTGTTTTTT.

As DNA, the CDR3 is TGTGCCAGCAGCCGGGGAACCGGGGTCGAAGAGACCCAGTACTTC. It yields the protein CASSRGTGVEETQYF. This chain uses TRBV7-3 with TRBJ2-5; the D gene is possibly TRBD2 (5 bases). Germline V gene sequence: CDR1 SGHTA, CDR2 FQGTGA. The CDR3 runs 15 residues. V lost 5 bases, J lost 3 bases, and 16 bases lay in between.

The V gene is TRBV5-4, the J gene TRBJ1-4, with 9 bases that match TRBD1. The V segment lost 5 bases and the J segment 5 bases; nucleotides outside the gene matches: 4. The germline CDR1 and CDR2 sequences are SGHNT and YYREEE (reference sequence). The CDR3 is 14 residues long. In DNA form, the CDR3 reads TGTGCCAGCAGTGGACAGGGGCAAAATGAAAAACTGTTTTTT. This gives the protein CASSGQGQNEKLFF.

Comments on this clone: The sample contains more than one DNA sequence encoding this CDR3. The chain couples TRBV5-1 to TRBJ2-3; the D is unclear. V lost 2 bases and J lost 3, with 10 bases in between. This CDR3 has 14 residues. The germline gives CDR1 SGHRS, CDR2 YFSETQ. This CDR3 is CASSLLASTDTQYF. The DNA for the CDR3 is TGCGCCAGCAGCTTATTGGCTTCTACAGATACGCAGTATTTT.

CDR3 protein: CASKWGESDTQYF. DNA of the CDR3: TGTGCCAGCAAATGGGGGGAGTCGGATACGCAGTATTTT. The chain combines TRBV7-8 with TRBJ2-3; tentatively, D is TRBD2 (6 bases). V was cut by 7 bases and J by 6 bases, with 14 bases left in between. This CDR3 has 13 amino acids. CDR1 SGHVS and CDR2 FQNEAQ come from the germline V gene.

The chain combines TRBV10-3 with TRBJ1-1; TRBD1 matches at 10 bases. The CDR3 sequence is 14 residues long. J lost 5 bases, V lost 6 bases, and 6 bases had no gene match. Germline loops: CDR1 ENHRY, CDR2 SYGVKD. This chain's CDR3 is CAIRAGTGETEAFF. For the CDR3, the DNA is TGTGCCATCAGGGCCGGGACAGGGGAAACTGAAGCTTTCTTT.

The rearrangement links TRBV9 to TRBJ1-5; D is possibly TRBD1 (5 bases). Deletions cut 0 bases from V and 4 bases from J, with 11 bases between. This CDR3 has 15 amino acids. CDR1 is SGDLS, CDR2 YYNGEE, per germline. CDR3 coding DNA: TGTGCCAGCAGCGTAGGGGGGGGAATTAATCAGCCCCAGCATTTT. It specifies CASSVGGGINQPQHF.

This clone was counted once. The rearrangement links TRBV4-2 to TRBJ1-1; the D gene is possibly TRBD1 (5 bases). The V gene's germline CDR1 is LGHNA and CDR2 YNFKEQ. The V end lost 5 bases, the J end lost 7 bases, and 23 bases lay between the germline ends. The CDR3 is 16 residues long. CDR3 in DNA: TGTGCCAGCAGCGCCCAATCAGGAGGTGCCGGGGGTGAAGCTTTCTTT. Translating gives CASSAQSGGAGGEAFF.

The chain combines TRBV4-1 with TRBJ2-1; TRBD1 might be the D (5 bases). V gave up 6 bases and J gave up 8 bases, with 20 bases separating them. The CDR3 loop spans 15 amino acids. Germline CDR1 is MGHRA and CDR2 is YSYEKL. In nucleotides, the CDR3 is TGCGCCAGCAGTCTGGCCCTTGGAATAGGGGATGAGCAGTTCTTC. Its protein product is CASSLALGIGDEQFF.

This clone was seen only a few times. One junction end does not reproduce the germline sequence, and a read error may be involved. The chain carries TRBV10-3 and TRBJ1-2; D ambiguous. Germline CDR1 reads ENHRY; CDR2 reads SYGVKD. CDR3 length: 14 residues. In DNA form, the CDR3 reads TGTGCCATCACTGAGGACCCGTCGCGGGGTGGCTACACCTTC. This encodes CAITEDPSRGGYTF.

The chain has TRBV9 and TRBJ2-3; D is possibly TRBD2 (6 bases). The CDR3 sequence is 17 residues long. With 1 base removed from V and 4 bases from J, the gap between germline ends came to 19 bases. The V gene's germline CDR1 is SGDLS and CDR2 YYNGEE. The CDR3 DNA is TGTGCCAGCAGCGTATCCGGAGGGCCAGGGCTTTCAGATACGCAGTATTTT. This sequence encodes CASSVSGGPGLSDTQYF.

This clone was found a few times. The J gene is TRBJ1-5, the V gene TRBV4-1; the D gene is possibly TRBD1 (6 bases). The CDR3 contains 15 residues. Germline assignment: CDR1 MGHRA and CDR2 YSYEKL. The V and J ends lost 4 bases and 0 bases respectively, with 10 bases between them. The CDR3 coding sequence is TGCGCCAGCAGCCCCTGGACAGATAGCAATCAGCCCCAGCATTTT. Translated: CASSPWTDSNQPQHF.

This chain joins TRBV9 and TRBJ1-2; 9 nucleotides align to TRBD1. Trimming took 4 bases from V and 4 from J; bases not matched to a gene: 5. CDR1 is SGDLS and CDR2 is YYNGEE in the germline V gene. CDR3 length: 14 amino acids. The CDR3 is CASSPGQGIYGYTF. CDR3 DNA sequence: TGTGCCAGCAGCCCCGGACAGGGGATCTATGGCTACACCTTC.

This clone occurred once. The chain joins TRBV5-1 to TRBJ1-2; TRBD1 aligns across 9 bases. Germline CDR1 SGHRS, CDR2 YFSETQ. CDR3 length: 15 amino acids. With V trimmed by 4 bases and J by 3 bases, 7 bases remained unmatched. This CDR3 reads CASSPAGTGHYGYTF. CDR3 DNA: TGCGCCAGCAGCCCAGCCGGGACAGGGCACTATGGCTACACCTTC.

The rearrangement uses TRBV5-6 and TRBJ1-1; maybe TRBD1 (5 bases). The CDR3 consists of 16 residues. The germline V gene encodes CDR1 SGHDT and CDR2 YYEEEE. Trimming took off 7 bases at V and 1 base at J, with 20 bases between the two ends. CDR3 nucleotides: TGTGCCAGCTTATTAATAGGGGAGGGCTGGAACACTGAAGCTTTCTTT. It specifies CASLLIGEGWNTEAFF.

This rearrangement joins TRBV5-1 to TRBJ2-1, with unresolved D. The V gene lost 0 bases and the J gene lost 11 bases, with 15 bases spanning the gap. CDR1 and CDR2 (germline): SGHRS, YFSETQ. The CDR3 contains 14 residues. CDR3 sequence reads: CASSLETPIRKQFF. CDR3 DNA sequence: TGCGCCAGCAGCTTGGAGACTCCCATCCGAAAGCAGTTCTTC. Full variable domain (missing parts from reference TRBV5-1 and TRBJ2-1): KAGVTQTPRYLIKTRGQQVTLSCSPISGHRSVSWYQQTPGQGLQFLFEYFSETQRNKGNFPGRFSGRQFSNSRSEMNVSTLELGDSALYLCASSLETPIRKQFFGPGTRLTVL.